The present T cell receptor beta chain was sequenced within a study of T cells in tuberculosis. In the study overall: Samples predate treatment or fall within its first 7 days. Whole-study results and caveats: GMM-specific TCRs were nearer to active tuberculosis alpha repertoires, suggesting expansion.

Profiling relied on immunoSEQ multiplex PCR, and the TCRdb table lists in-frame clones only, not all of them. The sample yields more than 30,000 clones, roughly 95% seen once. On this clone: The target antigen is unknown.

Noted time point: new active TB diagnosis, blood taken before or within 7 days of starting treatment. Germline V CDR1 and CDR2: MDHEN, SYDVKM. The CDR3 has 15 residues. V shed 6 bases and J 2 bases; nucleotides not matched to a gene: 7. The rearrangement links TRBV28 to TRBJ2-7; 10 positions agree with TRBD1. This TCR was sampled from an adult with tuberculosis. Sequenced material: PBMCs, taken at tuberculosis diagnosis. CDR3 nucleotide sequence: TGTGCCAGCAGCTCCACCGGGACAGGGGCCTACGAGCAGTACTTC. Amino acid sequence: CASSSTGTGAYEQYF.